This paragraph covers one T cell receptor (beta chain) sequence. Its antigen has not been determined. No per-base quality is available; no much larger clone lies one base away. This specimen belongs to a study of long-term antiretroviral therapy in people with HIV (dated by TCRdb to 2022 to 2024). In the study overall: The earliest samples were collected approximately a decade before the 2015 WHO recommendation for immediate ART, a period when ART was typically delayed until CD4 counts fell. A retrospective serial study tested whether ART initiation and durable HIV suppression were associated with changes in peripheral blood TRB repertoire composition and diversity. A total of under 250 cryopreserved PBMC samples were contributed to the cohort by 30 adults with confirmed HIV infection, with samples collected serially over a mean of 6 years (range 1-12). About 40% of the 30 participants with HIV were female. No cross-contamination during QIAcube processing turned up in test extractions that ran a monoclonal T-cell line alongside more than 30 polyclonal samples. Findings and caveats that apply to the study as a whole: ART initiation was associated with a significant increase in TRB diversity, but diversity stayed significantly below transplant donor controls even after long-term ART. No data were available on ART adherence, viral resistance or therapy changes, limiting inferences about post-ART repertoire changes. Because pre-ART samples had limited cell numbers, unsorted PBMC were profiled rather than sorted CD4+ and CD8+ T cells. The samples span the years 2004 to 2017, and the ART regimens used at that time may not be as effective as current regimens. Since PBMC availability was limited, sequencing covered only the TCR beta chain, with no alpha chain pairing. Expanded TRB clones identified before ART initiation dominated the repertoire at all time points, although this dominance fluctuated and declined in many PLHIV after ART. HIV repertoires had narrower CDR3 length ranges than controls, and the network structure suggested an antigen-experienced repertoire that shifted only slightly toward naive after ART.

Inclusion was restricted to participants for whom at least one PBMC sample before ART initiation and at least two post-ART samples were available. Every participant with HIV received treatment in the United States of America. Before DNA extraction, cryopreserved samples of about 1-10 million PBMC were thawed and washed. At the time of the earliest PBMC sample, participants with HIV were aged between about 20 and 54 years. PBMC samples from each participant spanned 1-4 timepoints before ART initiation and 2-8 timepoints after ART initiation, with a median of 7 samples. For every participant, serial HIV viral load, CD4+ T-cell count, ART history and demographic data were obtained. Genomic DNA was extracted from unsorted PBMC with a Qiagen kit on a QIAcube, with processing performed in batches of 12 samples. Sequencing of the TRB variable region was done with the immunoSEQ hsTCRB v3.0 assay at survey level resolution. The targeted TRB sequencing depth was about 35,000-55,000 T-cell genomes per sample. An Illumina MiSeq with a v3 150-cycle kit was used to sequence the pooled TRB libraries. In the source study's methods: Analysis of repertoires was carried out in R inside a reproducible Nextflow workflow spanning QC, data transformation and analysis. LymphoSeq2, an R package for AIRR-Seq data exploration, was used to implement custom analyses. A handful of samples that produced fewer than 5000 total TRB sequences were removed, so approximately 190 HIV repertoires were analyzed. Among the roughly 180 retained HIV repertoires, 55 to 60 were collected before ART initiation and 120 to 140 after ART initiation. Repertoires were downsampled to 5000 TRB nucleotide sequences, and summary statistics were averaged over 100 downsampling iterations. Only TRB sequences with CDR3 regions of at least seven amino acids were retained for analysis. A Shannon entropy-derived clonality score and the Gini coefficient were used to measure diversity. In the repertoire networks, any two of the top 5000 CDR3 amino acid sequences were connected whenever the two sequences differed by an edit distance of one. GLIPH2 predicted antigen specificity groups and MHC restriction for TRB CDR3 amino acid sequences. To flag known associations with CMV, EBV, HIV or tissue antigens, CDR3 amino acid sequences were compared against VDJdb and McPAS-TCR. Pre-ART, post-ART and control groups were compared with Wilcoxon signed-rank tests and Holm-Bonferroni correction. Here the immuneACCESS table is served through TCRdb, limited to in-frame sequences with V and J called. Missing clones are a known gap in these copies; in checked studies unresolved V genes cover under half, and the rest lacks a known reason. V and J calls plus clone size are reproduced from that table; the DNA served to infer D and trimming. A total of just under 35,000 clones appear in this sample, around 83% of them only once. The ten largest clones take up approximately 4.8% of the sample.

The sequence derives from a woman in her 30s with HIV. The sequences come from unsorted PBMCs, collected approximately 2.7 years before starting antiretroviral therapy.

CDR3 sequence: CASSLQESNTGELFF. The base sequence is TGTGCCAGCTCACTTCAGGAGTCGAACACCGGGGAGCTGTTTTTT. The chain was built from TRBV18 and TRBJ2-2; a confident D gene designation cannot be given. Including the terminal cysteine and phenylalanine, the CDR3 comprises 15 residues. Only the CDR3 DNA stays, 45 bases, in frame from base 1. V is reduced by 4 bases and J by 0 bases, leaving a spacing of 9 bases between them. According to the germline V gene, CDR1 reads KGHSH and CDR2 reads LQKENI.